These 22 T cell receptor beta chains were sequenced from one sample in a study of OX40 agonist ivuxolimab in advanced cancers. Profiling relied on immunoSEQ multiplex PCR, and the TCRdb table lists in-frame clones only, not all of them. The sample holds some 95,000 clones, around 90% seen once. This specimen consisted of CD4+ or CD8+ T cells sorted from blood, obtained in a trial of the OX40 agonist ivuxolimab. The receptors shown here come from an adult with an advanced solid tumor such as melanoma, head and neck, liver or kidney cancer.

The rearrangement joins TRBV11-2 to TRBJ2-3, with D unclear. The V gene's germline CDR1 is SGHAT and CDR2 FQNNGV. V shed 1 base and J shed 4 bases, with 12 bases lying between them. The CDR3 extends over 15 amino acids. The chain's CDR3 is CASSLVGSQSDTQYF. The CDR3 nucleotides read TGTGCCAGCAGCTTAGTGGGCAGCCAGTCAGATACGCAGTATTTT.

This clone has only a few counts. This sequence joins TRBV2 and TRBJ1-5; a weak D match, TRBD1 (5 bases). Germline V gene data show CDR1 as SNHLY and CDR2 as FYNNEI. The CDR3 contains 13 residues. The germline V and J ends were trimmed by 5 bases and 0 bases, with 5 bases remaining between them. DNA for the CDR3: TGTGCCAGCAGTCAGGGTAGCAATCAGCCCCAGCATTTT. Translated, it gives CASSQGSNQPQHF.

V and J are TRBV2 and TRBJ2-5, with 7 bases that match TRBD2. Germline V CDR1 and CDR2: SNHLY, FYNNEI. Trimming removed 5 bases from V and 5 bases from J; junction bases left unmatched: 8. The CDR3 has 14 amino acids. DNA for the CDR3: TGTGCCAGCAGTCCGGGACTACCTGCGGAGACCCAGTACTTC. Protein sequence: CASSPGLPAETQYF.

The chain combines TRBV7-2 with TRBJ1-2, with TRBD1 as a possible D gene (5 bases). Trimming took off 5 bases at V and 3 bases at J, with 13 bases between the two ends. Per the germline V gene, CDR1 is SGHTA and CDR2 is FQGNSA. This CDR3 has 14 residues. In nucleotides, the CDR3 is TGTGCCAGCAGCACCACCACGGGGGACTATGGCTACACCTTC. It specifies CASSTTTGDYGYTF. Complete variable domain (other parts from reference TRBV7-2 and TRBJ1-2): GAGVSQSPSNKVTEKGKDVELRCDPISGHTALYWYRQSLGQGLEFLIYFQGNSAPDKSGLPSDRFSAERTGGSVSTLTIQRTQQEDSAVYLCASSTTTGDYGYTFGSGTRLTVV.

The chain has TRBV5-8 and TRBJ1-5; no clear D. The length of the CDR3 is 15 residues. From germline, CDR1 is SGHTS and CDR2 YDEGEE. The ends were cut back, 3 bases at V and 1 base at J, with 11 bases in the middle. The CDR3 here is CASSYSFGSNQPQHF. DNA for the CDR3: TGTGCCAGCAGCTACTCGTTTGGGAGCAATCAGCCCCAGCATTTT.

V and J are TRBV5-4 and TRBJ2-2; 11 bases agree with TRBD2. V shed 4 bases, J shed 1 base, and the junction held 6 bases outside the gene matches. The CDR3 spans 17 residues. From germline, CDR1 is SGHNT and CDR2 YYREEE (reference sequence). The CDR3 protein is CASSPPGLAVNTGELFF. The DNA for the CDR3 is TGTGCCAGCAGCCCCCCGGGACTAGCGGTGAACACCGGGGAGCTGTTTTTT.

J is TRBJ2-2 and V is TRBV7-3; 8 bases are a match to TRBD1. CDR1 is SGHTA, CDR2 FQGTGA, per germline. The ends lost 5 bases at V and 3 bases at J; junction bases unmatched: 8. The CDR3 consists of 16 residues. The CDR3 region is CASSTYRGVDTGELFF. CDR3 nucleotide sequence: TGTGCCAGCAGCACATACAGGGGGGTCGACACCGGGGAGCTGTTTTTT.

The rearrangement links TRBV7-2 to TRBJ2-2; the D is unclear. Trimming cost V 6 bases and J 4 bases, with 12 bases left between them. Germline V gene data show CDR1 as SGHTA and CDR2 as FQGNSA. The CDR3 covers 14 residues. In DNA form, the CDR3 reads TGTGCCAGCAGTTCTGCCTTCCCCACCGGGGAGCTGTTTTTT. It yields the protein CASSSAFPTGELFF.

The chain is built from TRBV5-8 and TRBJ1-4, with a weak D call TRBD1 (5 bases). This CDR3 has 15 amino acids. Germline V CDR1 and CDR2: SGHTS, YDEGEE. Between the trimmed V and J ends, which lost 1 base and 4 bases, there was a span of 11 bases. The CDR3 spells CASSLPGPGNEKLFF. CDR3 nucleotides: TGTGCCAGCAGCTTGCCGGGACCGGGTAATGAAAAACTGTTTTTT. Using reference TRBV5-8 and TRBJ1-4 for the parts outside the CDR3, the full variable domain is EAGVTQSPTHLIKTRGQQATLRCSPISGHTSVYWYQQALGLGLQFLLWYDEGEERNRGNFPPRFSGRQFPNYSSELNVNALELEDSALYLCASSLPGPGNEKLFFGSGTQLSVL.

In DNA, the CDR3 is TGTGCCAGCTCCGGGATGGATACGCAGTATTTT. Amino acids: CASSGMDTQYF. The rearrangement joins TRBV7-2 to TRBJ2-3; a weak D match, TRBD2 (5 bases). The CDR3 spans 11 residues. The germline V gene has CDR1 SGHTA and CDR2 FQGNSA. Trimming stripped 8 bases from V and 6 bases from J, with 9 bases between.

The gene calls are TRBV5-8 and TRBJ2-7, with 7 bases lining up with TRBD2. Trimming took 4 bases from V and 1 from J; bases not matched to a gene: 8. The CDR3 spans 15 residues. Germline V CDR1 and CDR2: SGHTS, YDEGEE. CDR3 region: CASSNPGLLSYEQYF. CDR3 sequence (DNA): TGTGCCAGCAGCAACCCGGGACTACTATCCTACGAGCAGTACTTC.

The chain uses TRBV19 and TRBJ2-3; D is unresolved. V was shortened by 3 bases and J by 0 bases, with 10 bases between the two germline ends. Germline CDR1 and CDR2: LNHDA and SQIVND (reference sequence). The CDR3 is made up of 15 amino acids. The CDR3 is CASSMLGTSTDTQYF. The CDR3 bases are TGTGCCAGTAGTATGTTGGGTACTAGCACAGATACGCAGTATTTT.

The chain links TRBV4-2 to TRBJ2-5; no firm D call. CDR3 length: 13 amino acids. Germline V gene data show CDR1 as LGHNA and CDR2 as YNFKEQ. V was pared by 0 bases and J by 6 bases, with 8 bases between. CDR3: CASSQDPEQTQYF. The CDR3 DNA sequence: TGTGCCAGCAGCCAAGATCCGGAGCAGACCCAGTACTTC.

The gene calls are TRBV11-2 and TRBJ2-1; TRBD1 is a possible D gene (5 bases). Germline V CDR1 and CDR2: SGHAT, FQNNGV. The V and J ends lost 1 base and 8 bases respectively, with 12 bases between them. CDR3 size: 14 residues. CDR3 nucleotides: TGTGCCAGCAGCTTAGGGGCTGTCAGGGATGAGCAGTTCTTC. Translated: CASSLGAVRDEQFF.

The chain carries TRBV7-3 and TRBJ2-5; D unclear. Trimming took off 5 bases at V and 5 bases at J, with 15 bases between the two ends. The CDR3 runs to 14 residues. Looked up from germline, CDR1 is SGHTA and CDR2 is FQGTGA. The CDR3 DNA reads TGTGCCAGCAGCCCACGACATTCTTCCGAGACCCAGTACTTC. Protein sequence: CASSPRHSSETQYF.

This clone was recorded once. The rearrangement links TRBV12-5 to TRBJ2-1; a possible D gene is TRBD1 (5 bases). The CDR3 totals 14 residues. With 1 base removed from V and 9 bases from J, the gap between germline ends came to 13 bases. Germline V gives CDR1 LGHNT, CDR2 FRNRAP. In DNA form, the CDR3 reads TGTGCTAGTGGTTTGGGCCAGGGCCTCGGTGAGCAGTTCTTC. Translated, it gives CASGLGQGLGEQFF.

The genes are TRBV7-8 and TRBJ1-3, with 8 bases aligning to TRBD1. Germline V gene sequence: CDR1 SGHVS, CDR2 FQNEAQ. The length of the CDR3 is 16 residues. The ends lost 1 base at V and 3 bases at J; junction bases unmatched: 5. CDR3 loop: CASSLVAGGIGNTIYF. In DNA, the CDR3 is TGTGCCAGCAGCTTAGTAGCAGGGGGCATTGGAAACACCATATATTTT.

The chain is built from TRBV9 and TRBJ2-3; D is possibly TRBD2 (6 bases). The CDR3 is 16 amino acids. Trimming left V 4 bases short and J 2 bases short, with 17 bases between. Germline loops: CDR1 SGDLS, CDR2 YYNGEE. The CDR3 DNA reads TGTGCCAGCAGCACCTCCGGGACTCCGACCACAGATACGCAGTATTTT. Protein: CASSTSGTPTTDTQYF.

The genes are TRBV6-4 and TRBJ2-1; a weak D match, TRBD2 (6 bases). With 4 bases removed from V and 1 base from J, the gap between germline ends came to 11 bases. In germline, CDR1 is MRHNA, CDR2 SNTAGT. This CDR3 has 15 amino acids. The CDR3 DNA reads as TGTGCCAGCAGTGCTACCGGGACTTCCTACAATGAGCAGTTCTTC. Translation gives CASSATGTSYNEQFF.

The rearrangement uses TRBV27 and TRBJ1-5; D is ambiguous. Germline V gene sequence: CDR1 MNHEY, CDR2 SMNVEV (reference sequence). The length of the CDR3 is 14 residues. Between the trimmed V and J ends, which lost 4 bases and 5 bases, there was a span of 12 bases. The CDR3 sequence: CASSSRLDHQPQHF. For the CDR3, the DNA is TGTGCCAGCAGTTCCCGACTCGATCATCAGCCCCAGCATTTT.

V gene TRBV5-1 combines with J gene TRBJ2-6; tentatively, D is TRBD1 (6 bases). Germline assignment: CDR1 SGHRS and CDR2 YFSETQ. Deletions cut 4 bases from V and 2 bases from J, with 10 bases between. This CDR3 comprises 15 residues. CDR3 in amino acids: CASSLTGPGANVLTF. Written as DNA, the CDR3 is TGCGCCAGCAGCCTTACAGGGCCTGGGGCCAACGTCCTGACTTTC.

This clone was detected once. This chain joins TRBV10-1 and TRBJ2-3, with a tentative D call TRBD1 (7 bases). The CDR3 is 12 amino acids. The germline gives CDR1 WNHNN, CDR2 SYGVQD (reference sequence). V was clipped by 10 bases and J by 7 bases, with 15 bases between them. CDR3: CANQTGRNTQYF. The CDR3 DNA reads TGCGCCAACCAGACAGGGAGGAATACGCAGTATTTT.